Listed below are T cell receptor beta chains from one sample, sequenced in a study of blood T cell repertoires in COVID-19. Assay used: immunoSEQ multiplex PCR; TCRdb lists only in-frame clones, some missing. The repertoire holds a few hundred thousand clones, with roughly 84% as singletons. Sequenced: peripheral blood. These receptors all come from a human donor with COVID-19, enrolled during active disease. The donor label of this sample is uncertain. Both conserved end residues are part of each CDR3. The D gene is left open where the match is weak. The listing skips clone size in some rows; elsewhere it reads once, few, many or a size class.

-,TRBD1,14,TRBJ1-1,TRBV28,TGTGCCAGCAGTCACAGGGGGCATAACACTGAAGCTTTCTTT,CASSHRGHNTEAFF
-,-,10,TRBJ1-2,TRBV5-5,TGTGCCAGCAGCGTATTTGGCTACACCTTC,CASSVFGYTF
-,-,14,TRBJ2-1,TRBV3-1/TRBV3-2,TGTGCCAGCAAACACCGGAGCTCCTACAATGAGCAGTTCTTC,CASKHRSSYNEQFF
-,TRBD1,13,TRBJ1-5,TRBV19,TGTGCCAGTGCCGGGACAGGTAATCAGCCCCAGCATTTT,CASAGTGNQPQHF
-,TRBD1,16,TRBJ2-1,TRBV9,TGTGCCAGCAGCTCTCTCAGGACAGGATCTTACAATGAGCAGTTCTTC,CASSSLRTGSYNEQFF
-,-,15,TRBJ2-7,TRBV5-1,TGCGCCAGCAGCTTGAACACAGGGCCCAACTACGAGCAGTACTTC,CASSLNTGPNYEQYF
-,TRBD1,13,TRBJ1-1,TRBV19,TGTGCCAGTAGTAGGACAGGGGGCACTGAAGCTTTCTTT,CASSRTGGTEAFF
-,-,13,TRBJ2-1,TRBV5-4,TGTGCCAGCAGCTTGCAGGGCGCGGATGAGCAGTTCTTC,CASSLQGADEQFF
-,-,12,TRBJ1-4,TRBV2,TGTGCCAGCAGTTTCTACCTGGAAAAACTGTTTTTT,CASSFYLEKLFF
once,TRBD2,18,TRBJ2-5,TRBV18,TGTGCCAGCTCACCATCGGTTACCAGCGGGAGGGCCTGGGAGACCCAGTACTTC,CASSPSVTSGRAWETQYF
-,-,13,TRBJ1-3,TRBV6-5,TGTGCCAGCAGGGTAACTGCTGTAGACACCATATATTTT,CASRVTAVDTIYF
-,TRBD2,15,TRBJ2-2,TRBV6-5,TGTGCCAGCCTTAATAGCGGGAGGAACACCGGGGAGCTGTTTTTT,CASLNSGRNTGELFF
-,TRBD1,15,TRBJ2-3,TRBV7-2,TGTGCCAGCAGTCAGGGGGCGCGGCGAACAGATACGCAGTATTTT,CASSQGARRTDTQYF
-,-,15,TRBJ1-5,TRBV2,TGTGCCAGCAGCCTCGGGGGGCCTTACAATCAGCCCCAGCATTTT,CASSLGGPYNQPQHF
-,TRBD2,15,TRBJ2-1,TRBV28,TGTGCCAGCAGTTTACTAGCGGGAGTAGGCAATGAGCAGTTCTTC,CASSLLAGVGNEQFF
few,-,14,TRBJ1-4,TRBV10-3,TGTGCCAGCGCCGGCGGTGCAACTAATGAAAAACTGTTTTTT,CASAGGATNEKLFF
-,TRBD1,18,TRBJ1-1,TRBV11-2,TGTGCCAGCAGCTCCAACCTTATTCGGACAGGTTTACGGGCTGAAGCTTTCTTT,CASSSNLIRTGLRAEAFF
once,-,12,TRBJ1-6,TRBV12-3/TRBV12-4,TGTGCCAGCAGTCCCGGGGATTCACCCCTCCACTTT,CASSPGDSPLHF
-,-,15,TRBJ1-5,TRBV6-6,TGTGCCAGCAGCCTACTACGCGATAGCAATCAGCCCCAGCATTTT,CASSLLRDSNQPQHF
-,TRBD1,14,TRBJ1-4,TRBV28,TGTGCCAGCAGTTTTCAGGGGGCTAAGGGAAAACTGTTTTTT,CASSFQGAKGKLFF
many,-,12,TRBJ1-4,TRBV7-9,TGTGCCAGCAGTTATAGGGGGACCGAGCTGTTTTTT,CASSYRGTELFF
-,-,19,TRBJ1-6,TRBV5-1,TGCGCCAGCAGCTACCACCCAATACAGGGAGCGGGGGATAATTCACCCCTCCACTTT,CASSYHPIQGAGDNSPLHF
few,-,15,TRBJ2-7,TRBV28,TGTGCCAGCAGTTTCCCAGCGTTACGCTCCTACGAGCAGTACTTC,CASSFPALRSYEQYF
-,TRBD1,14,TRBJ2-1,TRBV19,TGTGCCAGTAGTAGGACAGGGGCCCAAAATGAGCAGTTCTTC,CASSRTGAQNEQFF
once,-,14,TRBJ1-6,TRBV10-1,TGCGCCAGCACCGCGGGGGGGGCAAATTCACCCCTCCACTTT,CASTAGGANSPLHF
-,TRBD1,17,TRBJ1-4,TRBV15,TGTGCCACCAGCAGAGAAGCAGGGGGCACAACTAATGAAAAACTGTTTTTT,CATSREAGGTTNEKLFF
-,-,14,TRBJ1-4,TRBV30,TGTGCCTGGGGCGGGGTCCCGGTTGAAGAAAAACTGTTTTTT,CAWGGVPVEEKLFF
-,-,14,TRBJ1-2,TRBV21-1,TGTGCCAGCAGCAATGGGCAGTTTAACTATGGCTACACCTTC,CASSNGQFNYGYTF
-,-,15,TRBJ2-2,TRBV28,TGTGCCAGCAGTTTGGCGGGGTTCAACACCGGGGAGCTGTTTTTT,CASSLAGFNTGELFF
-,TRBD2,16,TRBJ2-1,TRBV27,TGTGCCAGCAGTCCCCCCCGAGCGGGGGGCTACAATGAGCAGTTCTTC,CASSPPRAGGYNEQFF
-,-,17,TRBJ1-5,TRBV21-1,TGTGCCAGCAGCAGCCCCCCCTTCGGGGGTCGCAATCAGCCCCAGCATTTT,CASSSPPFGGRNQPQHF
-,TRBD1,15,TRBJ1-6,TRBV5-6,TGTGCCGGCAACCGGGACAGGGACCCTAATTCACCCCTCCACTTT,CAGNRDRDPNSPLHF
-,TRBD1,13,TRBJ1-1,TRBV19,TGTGCCAGTAGTCGGCAGGGGGTCCCTGAAGCTTTCTTT,CASSRQGVPEAFF